This T cell receptor beta chain was found in a study of shared clonotypes between healthy human individuals. Study context: CD4 naive and CD4 memory each took three plates per donor, while CD8 naive took two and CD8 memory one.

Profiling relied on immunoSEQ multiplex PCR, and the TCRdb table lists in-frame clones only, not all of them. The table lists about 1 million clones, about 70% of them singletons, with roughly 1.5% in the top ten. The specimen was memory CD4+ T cells sorted from blood. The subset denotes: CD45RA-negative fraction. The TCR was taken from a man between 18 and 35 years old in good health.

In DNA, the CDR3 is TGTGCCAGCAGTCACACAGGGGGGGTAAGGGGTAATGAGCAGTTCTTC. Encoded protein: CASSHTGGVRGNEQFF. The J gene is TRBJ2-1, the V gene TRBV27; TRBD1 might be the D (8 bases). V was pared by 5 bases and J by 7 bases, with 21 bases between. CDR3 length: 16 amino acids. The V gene's germline CDR1 is MNHEY and CDR2 SMNVEV (reference sequence).